One and the same sample provided the 32 T cell receptor beta chains below, sequenced in a study of cytomegalovirus exposure and HLA in healthy donors. The assay was immunoSEQ multiplex PCR, and TCRdb's table has in-frame clones only and misses some. The data hold 150,000 or so clones, with 86% observed a single time. The material sequenced was PBMCs. These receptors all stem from a man between 18 and 35 years old in good health and CMV-seropositive.

This sequence joins TRBV5-1 and TRBJ1-3; the D gene is possibly TRBD1 (5 bases). The V gene's germline CDR1 is SGHRS and CDR2 YFSETQ. Between the trimmed V and J ends, which lost 0 bases and 2 bases, there was a span of 6 bases. CDR3 length equals 14 residues. The CDR3 DNA is TGCGCCAGCAGCTTGGGGGGGGCTGGAAACACCATATATTTT. This codes for CASSLGGAGNTIYF.

This clone occurred once. This chain joins TRBV27 and TRBJ1-1; D perhaps matches TRBD1 (5 bases). The CDR3 contains 14 residues. Trimming removed 1 base from V and 7 bases from J, with 13 bases in between. From germline, CDR1 is MNHEY and CDR2 SMNVEV (reference sequence). CDR3 region: CASSLYQGEDEAFF. The CDR3 coding sequence is TGTGCCAGCAGTTTATATCAGGGTGAGGATGAAGCTTTCTTT.

The chain couples TRBV5-1 to TRBJ1-1; no firm D call. Germline V gene data show CDR1 as SGHRS and CDR2 as YFSETQ. V was cut by 0 bases and J by 8 bases, with 8 bases left in between. The CDR3 spans 12 residues. CDR3 in amino acids: CASSLVGREAFF. Written as DNA, the CDR3 is TGCGCCAGCAGCTTGGTCGGGAGGGAAGCTTTCTTT.

CDR3 region: CASSLQGAGYGYTF. The CDR3 coding sequence is TGTGCCAGCAGCTTACAGGGGGCGGGCTATGGCTACACCTTC. The J gene is TRBJ1-2, the V gene TRBV7-2; 8 nucleotides line up with TRBD1. The V segment lost 2 bases and the J segment 4 bases; nucleotides outside the gene matches: 3. The length of the CDR3 is 14 residues. Germline V gene data show CDR1 as SGHTA and CDR2 as FQGNSA. The full variable domain, completed using reference TRBV7-2 and TRBJ1-2, is GAGVSQSPSNKVTEKGKDVELRCDPISGHTALYWYRQSLGQGLEFLIYFQGNSAPDKSGLPSDRFSAERTGGSVSTLTIQRTQQEDSAVYLCASSLQGAGYGYTFGSGTRLTVV.

The chain employs TRBV10-1 and TRBJ2-5, with a possible D match to TRBD2 (5 bases). Trimming cost V 7 bases and J 4 bases, with 13 bases left between them. Germline CDR1 WNHNN, CDR2 SYGVQD (reference sequence). This CDR3 is built from 13 residues. CDR3 in amino acids: CASTGPEGETQYF. The CDR3 DNA sequence: TGCGCCAGCACAGGACCAGAGGGAGAGACCCAGTACTTC.

V gene TRBV2 combines with J gene TRBJ1-4, with 8 bases lining up with TRBD1. V shed 7 bases and J 0 bases; nucleotides not matched to a gene: 13. CDR3 length: 18 residues. Germline values: CDR1 SNHLY, CDR2 FYNNEI. This CDR3 reads CASKSPVRGRATNEKLFF. The CDR3 DNA follows: TGTGCCAGCAAGTCCCCGGTCAGGGGGCGAGCAACTAATGAAAAACTGTTTTTT.

The V call is TRBV28, the J call TRBJ2-7; 13 nucleotides line up with TRBD2. J gave up 3 bases and V 5 bases, and 4 bases lay outside the gene matches. The CDR3 is 15 residues long. Germline values: CDR1 MDHEN, CDR2 SYDVKM. The chain's CDR3 is CASSAGTSGIYEQYF. In nucleotides, the CDR3 is TGTGCCAGCAGTGCAGGGACTAGCGGGATCTACGAGCAGTACTTC.

V and J are TRBV5-4 and TRBJ2-7, with TRBD2 matching 15 bases. The CDR3 is made up of 16 amino acids. The V gene's germline CDR1 is SGHNT and CDR2 YYREEE (reference sequence). Germline trimming cut 4 bases from V and 5 bases from J; bases unmatched to any gene: 7. The CDR3 spells CASSTGLAGGFDEQYF. The CDR3, as DNA: TGTGCCAGCAGCACTGGACTAGCGGGAGGGTTCGACGAGCAGTACTTC.

V is TRBV5-1 and J is TRBJ2-4; 7 bases align to TRBD1. Germline V lookup: CDR1 SGHRS, CDR2 YFSETQ. J was trimmed by 10 bases and V by 4 bases; bases with no gene match: 11. CDR3 length: 14 residues. The CDR3 region has the DNA TGCGCCAGCAGCCCCGGACAGGAAAGAGGGATTCAGTACTTC. It translates to CASSPGQERGIQYF.

The rearrangement joins TRBV6-5 to TRBJ1-1; D is unclear. V was shortened by 8 bases and J by 3 bases, with 13 bases between the two germline ends. The V gene's germline CDR1 is MNHEY and CDR2 SVGAGI. This CDR3 is built from 13 residues. DNA for the CDR3: TGTGCCAGCGGCTTAGGGAGGGACACTGAAGCTTTCTTT. Residues: CASGLGRDTEAFF.

The chain employs TRBV7-9 and TRBJ1-1; 9 bases line up with TRBD1. Germline assignment: CDR1 SEHNR and CDR2 FQNEAQ (reference sequence). J was trimmed by 5 bases and V by 5 bases; bases with no gene match: 0. There are 12 residues in the CDR3. CDR3 in amino acids: CASSGQGTEAFF. The CDR3 bases are TGTGCCAGCAGCGGACAGGGGACTGAAGCTTTCTTT.

V usage is TRBV11-2 and J usage is TRBJ2-7; maybe TRBD1 (6 bases). CDR1 is SGHAT and CDR2 is FQNNGV in the germline V gene. The V gene lost 5 bases and the J gene lost 9 bases, with 11 bases spanning the gap. This CDR3 is built from 11 residues. The CDR3 loop is CASSIDRRQYF. The CDR3 nucleotides are TGTGCCAGCAGCATCGACAGGCGGCAGTACTTC. The whole variable domain, filled in from reference TRBV11-2 and TRBJ2-7, reads EAGVAQSPRYKIIEKRQSVAFWCNPISGHATLYWYQQILGQGPKLLIQFQNNGVVDDSQLPKDRFSAERLKGVDSTLKIQPAKLEDSAVYLCASSIDRRQYFGPGTRLTVT.

This rearrangement joins TRBV11-3 to TRBJ2-1, with a weak D call TRBD2 (5 bases). V gave up 3 bases and J gave up 7 bases, with 10 bases separating them. The CDR3 runs 13 residues. The germline gives CDR1 SGHNT, CDR2 YENEEA. The CDR3 is CASSLGLANEQFF. In DNA form, the CDR3 reads TGTGCCAGCAGCTTGGGTCTAGCTAATGAGCAGTTCTTC.

This clone was recorded once. This rearrangement joins TRBV6-5 to TRBJ2-1, with a tentative D call TRBD2 (7 bases). The CDR3 extends over 15 amino acids. Germline lookup yields CDR1 MNHEY and CDR2 SVGAGI. The ends were cut back, 10 bases at V and 3 bases at J, with 19 bases in the middle. CDR3 coding DNA: TGTGCCACCGCAACCTCAAGGGGGGGCTACAATGAGCAGTTCTTC. Translated, it gives CATATSRGGYNEQFF.

The chain carries TRBV29-1 and TRBJ1-4; D ambiguous. The CDR3 loop spans 12 amino acids. Germline V lookup: CDR1 SQVTM, CDR2 ANQGSEA. V lost 7 bases and J 7 bases, leaving 13 bases between the germline ends. The CDR3 spells CSGREGGEKLFF. CDR3 nucleotide sequence: TGCAGCGGCCGGGAGGGCGGTGAAAAACTGTTTTTT.

This rearrangement joins TRBV28 to TRBJ1-1, with 7 bases lining up with TRBD1. The germline CDR1 and CDR2 sequences are MDHEN and SYDVKM. The CDR3 is 14 residues long. V gave up 4 bases and J gave up 0 bases; unmatched junction bases: 2. CDR3 loop: CASSSGGLNTEAFF. The DNA of the CDR3 is TGTGCCAGCAGTTCAGGGGGTTTGAACACTGAAGCTTTCTTT. The variable domain in full, with the rest retrieved from reference TRBV28 and TRBJ1-1, is DVKVTQSSRYLVKRTGEKVFLECVQDMDHENMFWYRQDPGLGLRLIYFSYDVKMKEKGDIPEGYSVSREKKERFSLILESASTNQTSMYLCASSSGGLNTEAFFGQGTRLTVV.

The rearrangement uses TRBV11-2 and TRBJ2-1; tentative D call: TRBD2 (6 bases). Germline CDR1 SGHAT, CDR2 FQNNGV. V was shortened by 1 base and J by 12 bases, with 10 bases between the two germline ends. This CDR3 region has 12 residues. DNA for the CDR3: TGTGCCAGCAGCTTAGCGGGGACTGGGCAGTTCTTC. This encodes CASSLAGTGQFF. Full variable domain (rest looked up from reference TRBV11-2 and TRBJ2-1): EAGVAQSPRYKIIEKRQSVAFWCNPISGHATLYWYQQILGQGPKLLIQFQNNGVVDDSQLPKDRFSAERLKGVDSTLKIQPAKLEDSAVYLCASSLAGTGQFFGPGTRLTVL.

This clone appeared a single time. V gene TRBV27 combines with J gene TRBJ1-2, with TRBD1 identical over 7 bases. This CDR3 has 16 amino acids. Germline CDR1 is MNHEY and CDR2 is SMNVEV (reference sequence). V dropped 0 bases and J dropped 5; count of bases not matched to a gene: 9. The CDR3 region is CASSLSVQGGPYGYTF. CDR3 DNA: TGTGCCAGCAGTTTATCGGTGCAGGGGGGACCTTATGGCTACACCTTC.

This chain joins TRBV5-1 and TRBJ2-1; D possibly corresponds to TRBD1 (5 bases). V was clipped by 4 bases and J by 9 bases, with 11 bases between them. The CDR3 extends over 12 amino acids. The germline gives CDR1 SGHRS, CDR2 YFSETQ. CDR3: CASSPGFGEQFF. The CDR3 nucleotides read TGCGCCAGCAGCCCAGGGTTCGGTGAGCAGTTCTTC.

The rearrangement uses TRBV4-2 and TRBJ1-5; D possibly corresponds to TRBD1 (5 bases). Germline values: CDR1 LGHNA, CDR2 YNFKEQ. V was shortened by 0 bases and J by 10 bases, with 19 bases between the two germline ends. The CDR3 is made up of 16 amino acids. The CDR3 nucleotides are TGTGCCAGCAGCCAAGACTCAAGGGCGGGACGAAGACCCCAGCATTTT. It yields the protein CASSQDSRAGRRPQHF.

The chain carries TRBV5-8 and TRBJ2-5, with TRBD1 as a possible D gene (6 bases). The CDR3 extends over 14 amino acids. The germline CDR1 and CDR2 sequences are SGHTS and YDEGEE. V dropped 1 base and J dropped 1 base, with 8 bases sitting between them. CDR3 loop: CASSLRTVQETQYF. The CDR3 DNA follows: TGTGCCAGCAGCTTGAGGACAGTCCAAGAGACCCAGTACTTC.

This chain uses TRBV6-5 with TRBJ1-1; the D gene is possibly TRBD1 (6 bases). CDR1 is MNHEY, CDR2 SVGAGI, per germline. The CDR3 contains 12 residues. Trimming left V 4 bases short and J 5 bases short, with 8 bases between. The CDR3 is CASSSTGTEAFF. For the CDR3, the DNA is TGTGCCAGCAGTTCTACAGGGACTGAAGCTTTCTTT.

This rearrangement joins TRBV19 to TRBJ2-7; TRBD1 matches 10 bases. Germline CDR1 reads LNHDA; CDR2 reads SQIVND (reference sequence). This CDR3 region has 14 residues. The junction had 2 bases not matched to a gene; V was cut back by 4 bases and J by 2 bases. The CDR3 sequence is CASSRTGGTYEQYF. DNA for the CDR3: TGTGCCAGTAGTAGGACAGGGGGAACCTACGAGCAGTACTTC.

This chain's CDR3 is CASSRSGRTDEQYF. The CDR3 DNA reads TGTGCCAGCAGCCGATCCGGGAGGACGGACGAGCAGTACTTC. The rearrangement uses TRBV7-9 and TRBJ2-7; 7 bases align to TRBD2. The length of the CDR3 is 14 residues. Germline V gene sequence: CDR1 SEHNR, CDR2 FQNEAQ (reference sequence). The junction had 9 bases not matched to a gene; V was cut back by 5 bases and J by 5 bases. The whole variable domain, filled in from reference TRBV7-9 and TRBJ2-7, reads DTGVSQNPRHKITKRGQNVTFRCDPISEHNRLYWYRQTLGQGPEFLTYFQNEAQLEKSRLLSDRFSAERPKGSFSTLEIQRTEQGDSAMYLCASSRSGRTDEQYFGPGTRLTVT.

This clone was counted once. The chain carries TRBV4-3 and TRBJ2-5, with 7 bases aligning to TRBD2. The V segment lost 1 base and the J segment 0 bases; nucleotides outside the gene matches: 2. CDR1 and CDR2 (germline): LGHNA, YSLEER. The CDR3 extends over 15 amino acids. The CDR3 DNA reads TGCGCCAGCAGCCAAGCGCTAGCGGACCAAGAGACCCAGTACTTC. As protein: CASSQALADQETQYF.

With regard to this clone: Other DNA sequences in this specimen translate into the identical CDR3. The V and J genes are TRBV19 and TRBJ2-3; TRBD2 matches 8 bases. Germline V gene sequence: CDR1 LNHDA, CDR2 SQIVND (reference sequence). This CDR3 has 14 residues. V gave up 5 bases and J gave up 5 bases; unmatched junction bases: 6. The DNA for the CDR3 is TGTGCCAGTAGTGTCGGGGGGGGGAGAGATACGCAGTATTTT. It yields the protein CASSVGGGRDTQYF.

The genes are TRBV6-6 and TRBJ2-3; 7 nucleotides agree with TRBD1. Losses at the gene ends were 0 bases for V and 6 bases for J; bases not matched to a gene: 0. Germline CDR1 MNHNY, CDR2 SVGAGI (reference sequence). The CDR3 extends over 13 amino acids. Here the CDR3 DNA reads TGTGCCAGCAGTTACTCGACAGGGGATACGCAGTATTTT. This gives the protein CASSYSTGDTQYF.

This rearrangement joins TRBV29-1 to TRBJ1-1; D possibly corresponds to TRBD1 (6 bases). Trimming pared 2 bases from V and 4 bases from J, leaving 17 bases between. This CDR3 is 15 amino acids long. Per the germline V gene, CDR1 is SQVTM and CDR2 is ANQGSEA. CDR3 bases: TGCAGCGTTGAATATGTGGGGGCATTGGGCACTGAAGCTTTCTTT. This gives the protein CSVEYVGALGTEAFF.

The genes are TRBV27 and TRBJ1-4, with D perhaps matching TRBD1 (5 bases). Looked up from germline, CDR1 is MNHEY and CDR2 is SMNVEV (reference sequence). The CDR3 has 15 residues. Deletions cut 2 bases from V and 5 bases from J, with 12 bases between. CDR3: CASSLGAGANEKLFF. The DNA for the CDR3 is TGTGCCAGCAGTTTAGGGGCCGGTGCCAATGAAAAACTGTTTTTT.

The chain carries TRBV18 and TRBJ1-1; 7 nucleotides match TRBD1. Losses at the gene ends were 3 bases for V and 4 bases for J; bases not matched to a gene: 8. The germline V gene has CDR1 KGHSH and CDR2 LQKENI. There are 15 residues in the CDR3. The CDR3: CASSPLTGMGTEAFF. The CDR3 region has the DNA TGTGCCAGCTCACCTCTGACAGGGATGGGCACTGAAGCTTTCTTT.

CDR3 nucleotides: TGTGCCAGCAGCGGATTCGAGAGGGAAGGAACCAACTATGGCTACACCTTC. This codes for CASSGFEREGTNYGYTF. This chain links TRBV9 with TRBJ1-2; D gene uncertain. The germline CDR1 and CDR2 sequences are SGDLS and YYNGEE. The germline V and J ends were trimmed by 3 bases and 2 bases, with 20 bases remaining between them. The length of the CDR3 is 17 residues.

This clone has only one observation. This chain uses TRBV29-1 with TRBJ2-5, with a possible D match to TRBD2 (6 bases). Germline CDR1 is SQVTM and CDR2 is ANQGSEA. V was shortened by 1 base and J by 4 bases, with 19 bases between the two germline ends. This CDR3 contains 16 residues. In DNA form, the CDR3 reads TGCAGCGTTGAAGGATGGAAGGCCCACGGGGGAGAGACCCAGTACTTC. Translated, it gives CSVEGWKAHGGETQYF.